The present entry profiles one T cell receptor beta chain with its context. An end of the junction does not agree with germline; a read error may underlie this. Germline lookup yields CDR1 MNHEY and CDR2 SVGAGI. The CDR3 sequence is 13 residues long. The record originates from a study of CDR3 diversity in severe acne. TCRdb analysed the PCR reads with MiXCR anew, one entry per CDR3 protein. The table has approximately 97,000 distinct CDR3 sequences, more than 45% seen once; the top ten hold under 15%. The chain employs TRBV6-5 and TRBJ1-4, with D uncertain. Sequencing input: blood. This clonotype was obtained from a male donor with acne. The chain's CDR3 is CAISESTDHTPFF. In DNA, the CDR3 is TGTGCCATCAGTGAGTCCACGGACCATACTCCATTTTTT.